The rows below give T cell receptor beta chains drawn from one sample of a study of Tregs in tolerant kidney transplant recipients. Libraries were prepared by immunoSEQ multiplex PCR; TCRdb keeps only in-frame clonotypes and omits some of them. Found here are nearly 15,000 clones, around 80% of them singletons; the top ten hold approximately 1.9%. The material sequenced was Tregs from blood, taken before the transplant. All receptors derive from a human donor who received a combined kidney and bone marrow transplant. The conserved cysteine and the conserved F or W are not part of the CDR3 here.

TRBV16	TRBJ1-5	ASSPSQGSQPQH
TRBV6-6	TRBJ2-7	ASSYAGVSEQY
TRBV4-1	TRBJ2-7	ASSQDRTAEQY
TRBV6-5	TRBJ1-6	ASGLSPGAPLH
TRBV25-1	TRBJ2-4	ASSGTSGGKNIQY
TRBV5-1	TRBJ2-7	ASSLVGSYEQY
TRBV29-1	TRBJ1-2	SAKKGDYGYT
TRBV7-8	TRBJ1-5	ASSLDWGQPQH
TRBV11-2	TRBJ1-4	ASSLEEKLF
TRBV20-1	TRBJ1-1	SADIYTEAF
TRBV5-1	TRBJ2-7	ASSLAGVSYEQY
TRBV5-1	TRBJ1-6	ASSPRQGKNSPLH
TRBV7-8	TRBJ1-1	ASSHRGQTAF
TRBV6-5	TRBJ2-3	ASTSGRGTDTQY
TRBV4-3	TRBJ1-4	ASSQDRTGLNEKLF
TRBV7-2	TRBJ2-7	ASRGGRRPLEQY
TRBV9	TRBJ2-1	ASSVGFLAETIYNEQF
TRBV27	TRBJ1-1	ASSLYARATEAF
TRBV19	TRBJ1-2	ASSRQGQPSYGYT
TRBV5-1	TRBJ2-7	ASSLSPREAEQY
TRBV6-6	TRBJ1-3	ASSRALSSGNTIY
TRBV19	TRBJ2-7	ASSLGLALSYEQY
TRBV15	TRBJ1-1	ATSRVLARGGTEAF
TRBV13	TRBJ1-2	ASSSLQGNYGYT
TRBV11-2	TRBJ2-2	ASSLDRRGNFGELF
TRBV18	TRBJ1-1	ASSPLVGVVNTEAF
TRBV5-1	TRBJ2-1	ASSVGQGAYNEQF
TRBV27	TRBJ1-5	ASSRRTGGNQPQH
TRBV15	TRBJ2-2	ATSSPRQLLTGELF
TRBV19	TRBJ1-5	ASSIARGRNQPQH
TRBV13	TRBJ1-1	ASSRVRNTEAF
TRBV7-2	TRBJ2-5	ASIAVREGQETQY
TRBV27	TRBJ1-2	ASAQRAGAGYT
TRBV7-2	TRBJ2-7	ASSVNRGYEQY
TRBV6-4	TRBJ2-3	ASSDSWGLGTDTQY
TRBV30	TRBJ2-1	AWAEGGGYNEQF
TRBV11-2	TRBJ1-3	ASSLSGHSGNTIY
TRBV2	TRBJ1-4	ARSTQGNEKLF
TRBV23-1	TRBJ2-5	ASSQSVQGETQY
TRBV6-5	TRBJ1-2	ASRLQDSYGYT
TRBV2	TRBJ2-2	ASSERLAGGSRTGELF
TRBV5-1	TRBJ2-1	ASSGLAGDNEQF
TRBV19	TRBJ1-2	ASSTTGGDGYT
TRBV5-1	TRBJ1-2	ASSLAGENYGYT
TRBV16	TRBJ2-7	ASSQGGAWISYEQY
TRBV9	TRBJ1-1	ASSAWGGNTEAF
TRBV9	TRBJ1-1	ASSVGPGGTEAF
TRBV21-1	TRBJ2-3	ATAPHRDDTQY
TRBV30	TRBJ2-1	AWSGQGSLKQF
TRBV11-2	TRBJ1-1	ASSLEANTEAF
TRBV5-4	TRBJ2-5	ASSSDILETQY
TRBV18	TRBJ1-3	ASSPPPGSFSGNTIY
TRBV5-4	TRBJ2-5	ASSLGASGGLETQY
TRBV28	TRBJ2-7	ASSLGGSVYEQY
TRBV27	TRBJ1-2	ASSLTGQGYGYT